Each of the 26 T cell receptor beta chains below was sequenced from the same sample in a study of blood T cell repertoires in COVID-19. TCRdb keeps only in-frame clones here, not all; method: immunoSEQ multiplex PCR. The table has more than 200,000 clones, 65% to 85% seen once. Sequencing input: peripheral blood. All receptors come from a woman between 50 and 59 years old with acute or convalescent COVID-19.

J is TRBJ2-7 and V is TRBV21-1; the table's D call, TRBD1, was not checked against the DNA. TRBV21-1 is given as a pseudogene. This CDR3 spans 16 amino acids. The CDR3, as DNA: TGTGCCAGCAGCCCCCAAGGACAGGGGCGGACCTACGAGCAGTACTTC. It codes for CASSPQGQGRTYEQYF.

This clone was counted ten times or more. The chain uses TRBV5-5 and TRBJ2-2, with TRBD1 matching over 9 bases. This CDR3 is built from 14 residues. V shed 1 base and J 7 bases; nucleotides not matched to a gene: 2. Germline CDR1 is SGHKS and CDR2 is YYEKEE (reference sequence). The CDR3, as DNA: TGTGCCAGCAGCTTGCAGACAGGGGGCGGGGAGCTGTTTTTT. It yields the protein CASSLQTGGGELFF.

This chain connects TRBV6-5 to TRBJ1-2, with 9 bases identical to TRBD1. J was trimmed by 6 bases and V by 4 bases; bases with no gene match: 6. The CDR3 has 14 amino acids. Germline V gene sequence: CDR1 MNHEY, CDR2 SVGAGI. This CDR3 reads CASSLGQGVNGYTF. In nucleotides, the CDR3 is TGTGCCAGCAGTTTGGGACAGGGTGTTAATGGCTACACCTTC.

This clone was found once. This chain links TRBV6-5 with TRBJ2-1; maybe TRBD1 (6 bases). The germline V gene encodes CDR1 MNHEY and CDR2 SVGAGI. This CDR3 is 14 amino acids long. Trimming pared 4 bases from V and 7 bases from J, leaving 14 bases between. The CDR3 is CASSLQGQRNEQFF. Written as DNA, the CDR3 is TGTGCCAGCAGTTTACAGGGTCAACGGAATGAGCAGTTCTTC.

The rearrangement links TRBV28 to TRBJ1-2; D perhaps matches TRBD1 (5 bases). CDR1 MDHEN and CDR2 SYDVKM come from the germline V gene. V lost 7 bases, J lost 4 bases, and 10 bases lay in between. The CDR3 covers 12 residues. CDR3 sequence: CASTVGGYGYTF. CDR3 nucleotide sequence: TGTGCCAGCACCGTGGGGGGCTATGGCTACACCTTC.

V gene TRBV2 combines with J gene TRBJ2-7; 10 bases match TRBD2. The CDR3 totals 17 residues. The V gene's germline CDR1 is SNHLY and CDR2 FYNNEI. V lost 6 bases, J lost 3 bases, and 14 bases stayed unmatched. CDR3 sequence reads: CASSPIPATSGLYEQYF. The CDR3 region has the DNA TGTGCCAGCAGCCCAATCCCCGCGACTAGCGGGCTCTACGAGCAGTACTTC.

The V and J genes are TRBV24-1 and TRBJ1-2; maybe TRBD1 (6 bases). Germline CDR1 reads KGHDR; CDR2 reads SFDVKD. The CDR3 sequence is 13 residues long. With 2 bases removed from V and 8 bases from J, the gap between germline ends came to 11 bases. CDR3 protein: CATSDSGEQGYTF. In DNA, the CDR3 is TGTGCCACCAGTGATTCAGGGGAACAAGGCTACACCTTC.

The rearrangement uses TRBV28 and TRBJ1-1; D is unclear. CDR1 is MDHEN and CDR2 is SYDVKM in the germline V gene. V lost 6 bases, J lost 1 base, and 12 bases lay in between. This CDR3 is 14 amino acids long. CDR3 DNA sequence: TGTGCCAGCAGGCCTAGGGAGTCGAACACTGAAGCTTTCTTT. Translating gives CASRPRESNTEAFF.

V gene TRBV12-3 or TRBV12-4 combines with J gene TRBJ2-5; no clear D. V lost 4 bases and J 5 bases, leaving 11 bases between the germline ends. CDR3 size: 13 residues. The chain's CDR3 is CASSSERMETQYF. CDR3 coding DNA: TGTGCCAGCAGTTCGGAGAGAATGGAGACCCAGTACTTC.

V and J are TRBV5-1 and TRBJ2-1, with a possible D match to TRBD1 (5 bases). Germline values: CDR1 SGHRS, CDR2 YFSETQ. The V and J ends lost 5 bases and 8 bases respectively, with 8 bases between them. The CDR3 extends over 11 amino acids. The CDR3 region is CASSPGYEQFF. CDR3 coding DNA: TGCGCCAGCAGTCCAGGGTATGAGCAGTTCTTC.

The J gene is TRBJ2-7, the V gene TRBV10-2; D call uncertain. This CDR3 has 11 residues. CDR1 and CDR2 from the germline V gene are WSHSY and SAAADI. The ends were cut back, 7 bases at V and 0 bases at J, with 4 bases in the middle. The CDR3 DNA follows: TGCGCCAGCACCAGCTCCTACGAGCAGTACTTC. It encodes CASTSSYEQYF.

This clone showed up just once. CDR3 sequence: CASSPAGLTEAFF. CDR3 nucleotides: TGTGCCAGCAGCCCCGCAGGACTCACTGAAGCTTTCTTT. The chain has TRBV2 and TRBJ1-1; D uncertain. The CDR3 contains 13 residues. Trimming shortened V by 6 bases and J by 4 bases, and 12 bases separated the two germline ends. Germline CDR1 and CDR2: SNHLY and FYNNEI. Complete variable domain (other parts from reference TRBV2 and TRBJ1-1): EPEVTQTPSHQVTQMGQEVILRCVPISNHLYFYWYRQILGQKVEFLVSFYNNEISEKSEIFDDQFSVERPDGSNFTLKIRSTKLEDSAMYFCASSPAGLTEAFFGQGTRLTVV.

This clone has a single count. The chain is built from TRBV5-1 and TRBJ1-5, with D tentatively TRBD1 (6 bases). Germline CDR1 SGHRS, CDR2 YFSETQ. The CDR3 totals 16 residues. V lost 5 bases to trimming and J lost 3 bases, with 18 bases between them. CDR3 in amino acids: CASRLPGGRPNQPQHF. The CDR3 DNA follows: TGCGCCAGCAGGCTTCCGGGGGGCCGTCCCAATCAGCCCCAGCATTTT.

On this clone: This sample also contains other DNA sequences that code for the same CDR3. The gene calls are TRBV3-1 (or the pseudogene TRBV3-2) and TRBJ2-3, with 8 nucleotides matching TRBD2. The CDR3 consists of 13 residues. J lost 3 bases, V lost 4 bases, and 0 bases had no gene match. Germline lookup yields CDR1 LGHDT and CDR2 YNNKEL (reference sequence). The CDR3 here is CASSLAGTDTQYF. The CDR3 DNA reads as TGTGCCAGCAGCCTAGCGGGGACAGATACGCAGTATTTT.

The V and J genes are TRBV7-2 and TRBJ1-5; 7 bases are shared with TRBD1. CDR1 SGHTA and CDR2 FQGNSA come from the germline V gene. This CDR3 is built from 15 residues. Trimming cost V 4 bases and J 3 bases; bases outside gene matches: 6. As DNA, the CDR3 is TGTGCCAGCAGCTCATCGACAGGGTTCAATCAGCCCCAGCATTTT. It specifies CASSSSTGFNQPQHF. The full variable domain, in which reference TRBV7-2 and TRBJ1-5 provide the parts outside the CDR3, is GAGVSQSPSNKVTEKGKDVELRCDPISGHTALYWYRQSLGQGLEFLIYFQGNSAPDKSGLPSDRFSAERTGGSVSTLTIQRTQQEDSAVYLCASSSSTGFNQPQHFGDGTRLSIL.

The CDR3 bases are TGTGCCAGCAGCCAAGATTTGGCGGCGGGAGGGAGCGCAGATACGCAGTATTTT. Its protein product is CASSQDLAAGGSADTQYF. The J gene is TRBJ2-3, the V gene TRBV3-1 (or the pseudogene TRBV3-2); 9 nucleotides match TRBD2. The CDR3 totals 18 residues. V gave up 0 bases and J gave up 4 bases; unmatched junction bases: 11. Germline V gene sequence: CDR1 LGHDT, CDR2 YNNKEL (reference sequence).

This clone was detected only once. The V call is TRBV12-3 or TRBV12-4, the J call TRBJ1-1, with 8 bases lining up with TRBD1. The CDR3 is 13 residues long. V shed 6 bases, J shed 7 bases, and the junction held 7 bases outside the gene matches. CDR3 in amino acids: CASSRGQDLEAFF. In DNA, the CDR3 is TGTGCCAGCAGCCGGGGACAGGACCTTGAAGCTTTCTTT.

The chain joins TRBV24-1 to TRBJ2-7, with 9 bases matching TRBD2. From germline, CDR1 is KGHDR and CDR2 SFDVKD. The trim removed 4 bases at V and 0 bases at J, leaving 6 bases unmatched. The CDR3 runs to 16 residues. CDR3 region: CATSDLGLAYSYEQYF. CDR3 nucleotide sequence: TGTGCCACCAGTGACCTCGGACTAGCGTACTCCTACGAGCAGTACTTC.

The CDR3 DNA reads TGTGCCAGCGCAATCCGTCGGACTGAAGCTTTCTTT. Protein sequence: CASAIRRTEAFF. The J gene is TRBJ1-1, the V gene TRBV11-2; D uncertain. Germline V lookup: CDR1 SGHAT, CDR2 FQNNGV. V lost 8 bases and J lost 5, with 12 bases in between. The CDR3 is 12 amino acids.

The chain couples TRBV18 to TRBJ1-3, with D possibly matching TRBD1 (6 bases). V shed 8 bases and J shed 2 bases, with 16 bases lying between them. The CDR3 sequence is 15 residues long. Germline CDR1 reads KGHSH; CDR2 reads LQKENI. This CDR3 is CASHQGGGTGNTIYF. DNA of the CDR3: TGTGCCAGCCACCAAGGGGGGGGCACTGGAAACACCATATATTTT.

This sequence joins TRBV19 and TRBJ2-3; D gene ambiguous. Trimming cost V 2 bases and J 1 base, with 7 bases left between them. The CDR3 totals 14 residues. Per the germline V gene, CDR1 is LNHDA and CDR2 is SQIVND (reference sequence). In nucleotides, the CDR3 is TGTGCCAGTAGTATAAGGCAGGGCACAGATACGCAGTATTTT. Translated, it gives CASSIRQGTDTQYF.

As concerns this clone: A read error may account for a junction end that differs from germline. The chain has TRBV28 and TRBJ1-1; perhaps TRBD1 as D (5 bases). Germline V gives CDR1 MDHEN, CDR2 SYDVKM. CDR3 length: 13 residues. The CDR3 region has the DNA TGTGCCAGCAGTACGGGGGTGAAAACTGAAGCTTTCTTT. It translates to CASSTGVKTEAFF.

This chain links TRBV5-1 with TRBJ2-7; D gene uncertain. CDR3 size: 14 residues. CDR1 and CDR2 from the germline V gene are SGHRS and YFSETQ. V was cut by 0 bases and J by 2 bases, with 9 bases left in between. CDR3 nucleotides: TGCGCCAGCAGCTTGGGTAAATCCCCCTACGAGCAGTACTTC. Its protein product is CASSLGKSPYEQYF.

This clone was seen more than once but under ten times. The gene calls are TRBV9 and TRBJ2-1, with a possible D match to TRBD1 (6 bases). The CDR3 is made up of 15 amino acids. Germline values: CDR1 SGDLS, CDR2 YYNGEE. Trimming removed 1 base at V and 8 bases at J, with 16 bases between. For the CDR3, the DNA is TGTGCCAGCAGCGTAAGGGGGTGGGGAATGGATGAGCAGTTCTTC. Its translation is CASSVRGWGMDEQFF.

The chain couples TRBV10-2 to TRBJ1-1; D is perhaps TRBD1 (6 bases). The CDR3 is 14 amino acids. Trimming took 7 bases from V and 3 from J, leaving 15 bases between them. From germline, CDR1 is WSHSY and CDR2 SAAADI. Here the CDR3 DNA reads TGCGCCAGCACCCCTCAGGGGTGGGACACTGAAGCTTTCTTT. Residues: CASTPQGWDTEAFF.

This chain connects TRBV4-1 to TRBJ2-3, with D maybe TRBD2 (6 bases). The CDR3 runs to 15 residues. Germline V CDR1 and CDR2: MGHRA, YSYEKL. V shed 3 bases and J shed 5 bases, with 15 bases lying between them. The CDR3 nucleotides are TGCGCCAGCAGCCAGCTGGGACTTTCTCAAGATACGCAGTATTTT. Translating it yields CASSQLGLSQDTQYF.